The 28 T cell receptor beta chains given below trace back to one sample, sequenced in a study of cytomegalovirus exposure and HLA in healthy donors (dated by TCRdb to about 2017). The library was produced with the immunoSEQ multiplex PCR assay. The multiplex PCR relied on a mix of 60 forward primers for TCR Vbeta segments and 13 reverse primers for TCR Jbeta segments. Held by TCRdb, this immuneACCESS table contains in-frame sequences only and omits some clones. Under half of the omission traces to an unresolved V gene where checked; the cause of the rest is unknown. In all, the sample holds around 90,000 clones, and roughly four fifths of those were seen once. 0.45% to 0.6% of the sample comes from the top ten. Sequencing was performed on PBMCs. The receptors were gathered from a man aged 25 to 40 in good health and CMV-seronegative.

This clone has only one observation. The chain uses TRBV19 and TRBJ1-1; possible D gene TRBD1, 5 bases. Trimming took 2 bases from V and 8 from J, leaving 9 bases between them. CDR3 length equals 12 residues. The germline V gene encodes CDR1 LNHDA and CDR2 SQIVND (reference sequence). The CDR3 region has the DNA TGTGCCAGTAGTATAAGGGGTGGCGAAGCTTTCTTT. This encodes CASSIRGGEAFF.

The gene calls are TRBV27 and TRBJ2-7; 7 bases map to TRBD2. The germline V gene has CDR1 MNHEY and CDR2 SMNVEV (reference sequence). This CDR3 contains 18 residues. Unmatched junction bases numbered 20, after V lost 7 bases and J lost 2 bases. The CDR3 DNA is TGTGCCAGCAATCCAGCGGGGAGACCGACCCCCTATACCTACGAGCAGTACTTC. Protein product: CASNPAGRPTPYTYEQYF.

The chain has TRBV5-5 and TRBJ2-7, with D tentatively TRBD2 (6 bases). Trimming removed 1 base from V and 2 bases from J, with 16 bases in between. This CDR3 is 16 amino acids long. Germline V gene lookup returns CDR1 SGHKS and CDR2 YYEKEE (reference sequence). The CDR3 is CASSLLYGGNTYEQYV. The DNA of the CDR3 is TGTGCCAGCAGCTTGTTGTATGGCGGGAATACCTACGAGCAGTACGTC.

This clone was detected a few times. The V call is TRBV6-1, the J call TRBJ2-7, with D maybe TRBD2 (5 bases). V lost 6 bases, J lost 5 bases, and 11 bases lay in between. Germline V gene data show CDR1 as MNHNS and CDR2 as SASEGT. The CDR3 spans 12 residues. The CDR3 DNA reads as TGTGCCAGCAGGGACTCCCCAAACGAGCAGTACGTC. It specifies CASRDSPNEQYV.

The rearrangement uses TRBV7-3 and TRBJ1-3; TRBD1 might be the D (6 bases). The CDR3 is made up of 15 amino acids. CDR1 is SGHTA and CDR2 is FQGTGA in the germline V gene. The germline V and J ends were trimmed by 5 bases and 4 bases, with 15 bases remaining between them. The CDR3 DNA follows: TGTGCCAGCAGCAAGGACAGCACGTACGGAAACACCATATATTTT. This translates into CASSKDSTYGNTIYF.

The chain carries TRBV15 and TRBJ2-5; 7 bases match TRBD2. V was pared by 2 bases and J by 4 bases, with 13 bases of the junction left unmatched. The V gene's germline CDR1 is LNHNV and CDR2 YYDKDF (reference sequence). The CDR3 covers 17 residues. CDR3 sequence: CATSRLAGRGRAETQYF. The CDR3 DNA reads TGTGCCACCAGCAGATTAGCAGGGCGGGGGAGAGCAGAGACCCAGTACTTC.

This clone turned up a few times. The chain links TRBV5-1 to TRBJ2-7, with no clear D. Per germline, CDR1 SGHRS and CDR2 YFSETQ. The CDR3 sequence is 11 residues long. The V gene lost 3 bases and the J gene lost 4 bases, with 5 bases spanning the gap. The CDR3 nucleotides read TGCGCCAGCAGCTCCCTTTACGAGCAGTACTTC. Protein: CASSSLYEQYF.

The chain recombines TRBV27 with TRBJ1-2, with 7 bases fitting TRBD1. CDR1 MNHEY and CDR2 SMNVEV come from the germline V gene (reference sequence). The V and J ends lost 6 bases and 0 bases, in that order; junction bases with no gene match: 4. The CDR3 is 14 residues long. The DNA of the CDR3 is TGTGCCAGCAGCGGGACAGCCACTAACTATGGCTACACCTTC. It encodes CASSGTATNYGYTF.

CDR3 in amino acids: CASRVTDTEAFF. The CDR3 DNA reads as TGTGCCAGCAGAGTAACGGACACTGAAGCTTTCTTT. This chain joins TRBV28 and TRBJ1-1; no clear D gene. Deletions cut 6 bases from V and 3 bases from J, with 8 bases between. The CDR3 is made up of 12 amino acids. In germline, CDR1 is MDHEN, CDR2 SYDVKM.

CDR3: CASSSAGSGNTEAFF. CDR3 DNA sequence: TGTGCCAGCAGCTCCGCAGGGTCGGGGAACACTGAAGCTTTCTTT. This sequence joins TRBV5-6 and TRBJ1-1; possibly TRBD1 for D (5 bases). This CDR3 is 15 amino acids long. From germline, CDR1 is SGHDT and CDR2 YYEEEE. The V and J ends lost 3 bases and 1 base respectively, with 13 bases between them.

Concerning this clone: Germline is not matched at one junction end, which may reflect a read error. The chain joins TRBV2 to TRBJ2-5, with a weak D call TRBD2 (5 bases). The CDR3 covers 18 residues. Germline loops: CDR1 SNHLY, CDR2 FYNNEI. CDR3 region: CASSEYWVGVKGQEIQYF. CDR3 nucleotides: TGTGCCAGCAGTGAATATTGGGTGGGAGTAAAGGGCCAAGAGATCCAGTACTTC.

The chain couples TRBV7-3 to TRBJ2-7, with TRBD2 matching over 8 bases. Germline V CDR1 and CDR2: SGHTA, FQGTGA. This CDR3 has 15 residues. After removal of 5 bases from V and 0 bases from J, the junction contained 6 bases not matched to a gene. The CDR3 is CASSRGGDGSYEQYF. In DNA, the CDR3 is TGTGCCAGCAGCCGGGGGGGGGACGGCTCCTACGAGCAGTACTTC. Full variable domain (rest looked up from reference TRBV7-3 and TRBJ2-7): GAGVSQTPSNKVTEKGKYVELRCDPISGHTALYWYRQSLGQGPEFLIYFQGTGAADDSGLPNDRFFAVRPEGSVSTLKIQRTERGDSAVYLCASSRGGDGSYEQYFGPGTRLTVT.

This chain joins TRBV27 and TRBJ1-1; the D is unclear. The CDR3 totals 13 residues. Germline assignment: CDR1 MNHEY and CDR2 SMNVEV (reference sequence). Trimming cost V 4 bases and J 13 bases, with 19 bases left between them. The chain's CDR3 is CASSSIPLHFLFF. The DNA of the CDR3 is TGTGCCAGCAGTTCAATCCCCCTCCACTTCCTTTTCTTT.

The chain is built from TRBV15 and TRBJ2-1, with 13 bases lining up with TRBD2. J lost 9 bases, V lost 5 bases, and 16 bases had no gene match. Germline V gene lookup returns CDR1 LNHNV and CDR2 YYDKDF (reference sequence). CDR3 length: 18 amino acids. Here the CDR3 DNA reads TGTGCCACCAGCGATTCACTAGCGGGGGGGCCTTTCTCTACTGAGCAGTTCTTC. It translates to CATSDSLAGGPFSTEQFF.

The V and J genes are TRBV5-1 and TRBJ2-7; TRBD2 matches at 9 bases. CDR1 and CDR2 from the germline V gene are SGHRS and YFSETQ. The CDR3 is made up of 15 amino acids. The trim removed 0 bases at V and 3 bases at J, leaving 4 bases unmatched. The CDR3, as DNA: TGCGCCAGCAGCTTGGAGACTAGCGGCGGCTACGAGCAGTACTTC. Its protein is CASSLETSGGYEQYF.

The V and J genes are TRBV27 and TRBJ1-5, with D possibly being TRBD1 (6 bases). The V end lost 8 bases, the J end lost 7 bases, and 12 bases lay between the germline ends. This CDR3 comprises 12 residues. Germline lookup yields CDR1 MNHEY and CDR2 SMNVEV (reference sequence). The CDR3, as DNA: TGTGCCAGCGCGACAGGACTCCAGCCCCAGCATTTT. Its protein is CASATGLQPQHF.

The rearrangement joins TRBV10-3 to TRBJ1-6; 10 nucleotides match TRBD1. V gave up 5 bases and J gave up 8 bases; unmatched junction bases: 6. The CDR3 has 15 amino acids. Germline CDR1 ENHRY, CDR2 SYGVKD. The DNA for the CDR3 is TGTGCCATCAGTCCTACGGGACAGGGGTATTCACCCCTCCACTTT. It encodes CAISPTGQGYSPLHF.

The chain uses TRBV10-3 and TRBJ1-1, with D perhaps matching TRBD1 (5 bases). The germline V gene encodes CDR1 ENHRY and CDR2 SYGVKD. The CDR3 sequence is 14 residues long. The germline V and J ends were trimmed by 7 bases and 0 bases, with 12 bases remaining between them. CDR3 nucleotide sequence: TGTGCCATCACCGCAGGGAGGCTGAACACTGAAGCTTTCTTT. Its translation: CAITAGRLNTEAFF.

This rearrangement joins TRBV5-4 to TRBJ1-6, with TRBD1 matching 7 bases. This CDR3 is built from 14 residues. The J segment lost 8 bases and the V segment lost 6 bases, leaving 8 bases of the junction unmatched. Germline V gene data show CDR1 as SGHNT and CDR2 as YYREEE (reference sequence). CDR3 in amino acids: CASTPDREDSPLHF. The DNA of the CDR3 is TGTGCCAGCACCCCAGACAGGGAGGATTCACCCCTCCACTTT. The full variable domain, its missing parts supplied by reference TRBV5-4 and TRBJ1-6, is ETGVTQSPTHLIKTRGQQVTLRCSSQSGHNTVSWYQQALGQGPQFIFQYYREEENGRGNFPPRFSGLQFPNYSSELNVNALELDDSALYLCASTPDREDSPLHFGNGTRLTVT.

The CDR3: CASSTTGENTEAFF. The DNA for the CDR3 is TGTGCCAGCAGCACGACAGGGGAAAACACTGAAGCTTTCTTT. The J gene is TRBJ1-1, the V gene TRBV7-3; 8 bases fit TRBD1. V shed 5 bases and J 2 bases; nucleotides not matched to a gene: 4. Germline CDR1 reads SGHTA; CDR2 reads FQGTGA. The CDR3 runs to 14 residues.

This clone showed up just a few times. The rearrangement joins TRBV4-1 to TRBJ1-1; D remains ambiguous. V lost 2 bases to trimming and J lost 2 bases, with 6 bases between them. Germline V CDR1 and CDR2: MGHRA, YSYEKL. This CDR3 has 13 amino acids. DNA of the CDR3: TGCGCCAGCAGCCAATCCGTTAACACTGAAGCTTTCTTT. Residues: CASSQSVNTEAFF.

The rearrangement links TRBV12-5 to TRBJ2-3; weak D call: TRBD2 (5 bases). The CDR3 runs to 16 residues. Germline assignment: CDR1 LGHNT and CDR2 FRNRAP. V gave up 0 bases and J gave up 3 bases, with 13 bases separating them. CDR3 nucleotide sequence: TGTGCTAGTGGTTTGGTTGTGGGAGTTGTAACAGATACGCAGTATTTT. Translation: CASGLVVGVVTDTQYF.

The CDR3 DNA sequence: TGTGCCAGCAGCCAAGATCGCCCAGGTTTCGATGGCTACACCTTC. Its translation: CASSQDRPGFDGYTF. V and J are TRBV4-2 and TRBJ1-2; D not certain. V lost 0 bases to trimming and J lost 6 bases, with 14 bases between them. CDR3 length: 15 residues. CDR1 and CDR2 from the germline V gene are LGHNA and YNFKEQ.

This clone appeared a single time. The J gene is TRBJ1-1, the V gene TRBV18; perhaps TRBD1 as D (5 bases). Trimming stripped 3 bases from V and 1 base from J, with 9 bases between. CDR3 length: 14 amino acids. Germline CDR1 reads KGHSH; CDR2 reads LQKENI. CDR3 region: CASSPQGANTEAFF. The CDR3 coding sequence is TGTGCCAGCTCACCTCAAGGGGCGAACACTGAAGCTTTCTTT. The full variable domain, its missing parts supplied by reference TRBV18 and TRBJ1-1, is NAGVMQNPRHLVRRRGQEARLRCSPMKGHSHVYWYRQLPEEGLKFMVYLQKENIIDESGMPKERFSAEFPKEGPSILRIQQVVRGDSAAYFCASSPQGANTEAFFGQGTRLTVV.

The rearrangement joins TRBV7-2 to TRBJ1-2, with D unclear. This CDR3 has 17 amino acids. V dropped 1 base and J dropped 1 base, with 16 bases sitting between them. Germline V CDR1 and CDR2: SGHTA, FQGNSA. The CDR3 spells CASSLGAGSNLNYGYTF. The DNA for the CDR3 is TGTGCCAGCAGCTTAGGAGCAGGCAGTAATCTTAACTATGGCTACACCTTC.

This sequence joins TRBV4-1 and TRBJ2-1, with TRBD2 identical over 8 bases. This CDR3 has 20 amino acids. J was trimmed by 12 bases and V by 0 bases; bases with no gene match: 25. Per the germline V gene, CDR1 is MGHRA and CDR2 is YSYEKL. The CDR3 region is CASSQDQFRSTGLAGSGQFF. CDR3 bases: TGCGCCAGCAGCCAAGATCAGTTCCGCAGCACAGGACTAGCCGGATCGGGGCAGTTCTTC.

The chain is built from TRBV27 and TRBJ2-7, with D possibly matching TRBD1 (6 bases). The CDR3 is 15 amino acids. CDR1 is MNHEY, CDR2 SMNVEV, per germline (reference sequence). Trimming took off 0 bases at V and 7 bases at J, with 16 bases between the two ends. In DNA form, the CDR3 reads TGTGCCAGCAGTTTATCATCGTTGGGGGCTCGAGAGCAGTACTTC. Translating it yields CASSLSSLGAREQYF.

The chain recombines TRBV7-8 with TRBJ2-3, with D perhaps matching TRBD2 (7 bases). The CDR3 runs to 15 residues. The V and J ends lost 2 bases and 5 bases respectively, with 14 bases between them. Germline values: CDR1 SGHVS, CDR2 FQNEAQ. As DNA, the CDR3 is TGTGCCAGCAGCTTAAGTGGGGGCGGGGGAGATACGCAGTATTTT. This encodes CASSLSGGGGDTQYF. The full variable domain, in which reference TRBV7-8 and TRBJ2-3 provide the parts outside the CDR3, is GAGVSQSPRYKVAKRGQDVALRCDPISGHVSLFWYQQALGQGPEFLTYFQNEAQLDKSGLPSDRFFAERPEGSVSTLKIQRTQQEDSAVYLCASSLSGGGGDTQYFGPGTRLTVL.